Listed below are T cell receptor beta chains from one sample, sequenced in a study of regulatory T cells in long-lasting Graves disease. TCRdb fed the multiplex PCR reads into MiXCR, producing one record per CDR3 protein. The profile shows hundreds of thousands of distinct CDR3 sequences, 16% of them singletons. These data also formed part of another study, on T cells in Graves' hyperthyroidism and ophthalmopathy.

The starting material was peripheral blood mononuclear cells (PBMCs), obtained at new diagnosis, from a patient treated with antithyroid drugs. Every receptor here comes from a woman aged 25 to 45 with Graves disease. The CDR3 runs from the conserved cysteine through the conserved F or W. Each record gives: D gene, V gene, clone size, CDR3 length, J gene, CDR3 DNA, CDR3 protein. The D gene is left open where the match is weak. For some rows the clone size is stated as once, few or many, or as a class when expanded; others skip it.

>TRBD2|TRBV19|.|17|TRBJ2-7
TGTGCCAGTAGTACCTCTCGACTAGCGGGGAACTCCTACGAGCAGTACTTC
CASSTSRLAGNSYEQYF
>TRBD2|TRBV19|.|14|TRBJ2-5
TGTGCCAGTAATCTAGCGGGGTTCCAAGAGACCCAGTACTTC
CASNLAGFQETQYF
>.|TRBV29-1|many|14|TRBJ2-3
TGCAGCGTTGTTAGGGGATATACCACAGATACGCAGTATTTT
CSVVRGYTTDTQYF
>TRBD2|TRBV7-6|.|17|TRBJ2-3
TGTGCCAGCAGCTTCGTTAGCGGGAGGGAAAGCACAGATACGCAGTATTTT
CASSFVSGRESTDTQYF
>.|TRBV12-3/TRBV12-4|few|13|TRBJ2-2
TGTGCCAGCAGTTTATTGCGGTACCGGGAGCTGTTTTTT
CASSLLRYRELFF
>.|TRBV5-1|.|15|TRBJ2-2
TGCGCCAGCAGCTTGGAACTAGCTGACACCGGGGAGCTGCTTTTT
CASSLELADTGELLF
>.|TRBV6-1|many|15|TRBJ1-6
TGTGCCAGCAGCACCGAGGTCGGGTTTTATTCACCCCTCCACTTT
CASSTEVGFYSPLHF
>TRBD1|TRBV3-1|.|14|TRBJ1-1
TGTGCCAGCAGCACCTCCGGGACAGGGGGCCAGGCTTTCTTT
CASSTSGTGGQAFF
>.|TRBV29-1|few|13|TRBJ2-3
TGCAGCGTTACAAGGAGGGTTACAGATACGCAGTATTTT
CSVTRRVTDTQYF
>.|TRBV2|.|13|TRBJ1-2
TGTGCCAGCAGTGAGGACAGACTCTATGGCTACACCTTC
CASSEDRLYGYTF
>TRBD1|TRBV7-7|few|16|TRBJ1-5
TGTGCTAGCAGCCCATTGCCGGGACAGCCCAATCAGCCCCAGCATTTT
CASSPLPGQPNQPQHF
>.|TRBV6-1|.|15|TRBJ2-7
TGTGCCAGCACGACTGGTGGGGCGTCCGCCTACGAGCAGTACTTC
CASTTGGASAYEQYF
>.|TRBV9|few|15|TRBJ2-7
TGTGCCAGCAGCGTAGCAATGGACACCAACTACGAGCAGTACTTC
CASSVAMDTNYEQYF
>TRBD1|TRBV27|.|17|TRBJ1-1
TGTGCCAGCAGGGAGGGGACAGGGAGCTGGGTTATAGCTGAAGCTTTCTTT
CASREGTGSWVIAEAFF